These T cell receptor beta chains were read from a single sample in a study of control samples from healthy donors and cancer patients. The table came from immunoSEQ multiplex PCR; TCRdb's copy has only in-frame clones and leaves some out. This sample has around 110,000 clones, with nearly 95% found just once. Sequencing was done on a sample of blood. Receptors were obtained from a man aged 25 to 40 in good health. The CDR3 runs from the conserved cysteine through the conserved F or W. The D gene is left open where the match is weak. Clone size is shown for a subset of rows, as once, few, many or a class of expanded clone.

V gene,CDR3 length,clone size,J gene,D gene,CDR3 DNA,CDR3 protein
TRBV9,18,-,TRBJ2-7,TRBD1,TGTGCCAGCAGCGTAGAGGGGTTACCGGGACAGGGCAACTACGAGCAGTACTTC,CASSVEGLPGQGNYEQYF
TRBV6-5,14,-,TRBJ1-3,-,TGTGCCAGCAGGCAGGGGTTGGAAGGAAACACCATATATTTT,CASRQGLEGNTIYF
TRBV5-1,15,-,TRBJ1-4,TRBD1,TGCGCCAGCAGCTTTACGACAGGGAATTCCGAAAAACTGTTTTTT,CASSFTTGNSEKLFF
TRBV9,15,-,TRBJ2-1,-,TGTGCCAGCAGCCCAATTCTACTAGCATTCAATGAGCAGTTCTTC,CASSPILLAFNEQFF
TRBV11-2,14,-,TRBJ1-1,-,TGTGCCAGCAGCTTTCGGGTGATGAACACTGAAGCTTTCTTT,CASSFRVMNTEAFF
TRBV6-5,15,-,TRBJ2-4,TRBD1,TGTGCCAGCACTATACAGGGGCTAGCCAAAAACATTCAGTACTTC,CASTIQGLAKNIQYF
TRBV9,16,-,TRBJ2-2,-,TGTGCCAGCAACCCTCGGGCAGCATCTTACACCGGGGAGCTGTTTTTT,CASNPRAASYTGELFF
TRBV14,13,-,TRBJ1-6,-,TGTGCCAGCAGCCAAGATTTCGCCGGGGTCCTCCACTTT,CASSQDFAGVLHF
TRBV5-5,16,-,TRBJ1-2,-,TGTGCCAGCAGCTTGGCCGTGGGACACTCTAACTATGGCTACACCTTC,CASSLAVGHSNYGYTF
TRBV28,12,-,TRBJ1-5,-,TGTGCCAGCAGTTCCACAGGGCAGCCCCAGCATTTT,CASSSTGQPQHF
TRBV11-2,15,-,TRBJ1-5,-,TGTGCCAGCAGCTTAGACAGAGGGGGTTGGCAGCCCCAGCATTTT,CASSLDRGGWQPQHF
TRBV5-5,13,-,TRBJ2-1,-,TGTGCCAGCAGCTTGGGGGCCGGAGGACTGATACTCTTC,CASSLGAGGLILF
TRBV9,16,-,TRBJ2-3,TRBD2,TGTGCCAGCAGCCCGCGCGGGGGGGCTCTGAGCGATACGCAGTATTTT,CASSPRGGALSDTQYF
TRBV30,12,-,TRBJ1-4,-,TGTGCCTGGGGGGGACCGATGATTAAACTGTTTTTT,CAWGGPMIKLFF
TRBV7-9,14,-,TRBJ1-1,-,TGTGCCCTCGGAGGAGGAAGCCTGGGCACTGAAGCTTTCTTT,CALGGGSLGTEAFF
TRBV7-3,14,few,TRBJ2-7,TRBD2,TGTGCCAGCAGCACTAGCGGGGGCTACTACGAGCAGTACTTC,CASSTSGGYYEQYF
TRBV4-2,16,-,TRBJ2-7,-,TGTGCCAGCAGCCAAGCGGGGGCCCAGAGCTCCTACGAGCAGTACTTC,CASSQAGAQSSYEQYF
TRBV19,13,-,TRBJ1-1,-,TGTGCCAGTAGTATTGTAGGGGGCACTGAAGCTTTCTTT,CASSIVGGTEAFF
TRBV30,13,-,TRBJ1-2,-,TGTGCCTGGACGATTCGGACCGAATATGGCTACACCTTC,CAWTIRTEYGYTF
TRBV5-1,14,-,TRBJ2-1,-,TGCGCCAGCAGCTTAACGGCGGGGAACAATGAGCAGTTCTTC,CASSLTAGNNEQFF
TRBV2,14,few,TRBJ2-2,-,TGTGCCAGCAGTGAATTGCGAGGCCCCGGGGAGCTGTTTTTT,CASSELRGPGELFF
TRBV4-1,17,-,TRBJ2-3,TRBD1,TGCGCCAGCAGCCAACTGACAGGGGGCGCGGGCACAGATACGCAGTATTTT,CASSQLTGGAGTDTQYF
TRBV5-1,15,-,TRBJ1-6,-,TGCGCCAGCAGCTTGGAAGGCTCCTATAATTCACCCCTCCACTTT,CASSLEGSYNSPLHF
TRBV7-2,14,-,TRBJ1-5,-,TGTGCCAGCAGTAAACAGAATAGCAATCAGCCCCAGCATTTT,CASSKQNSNQPQHF
TRBV27,14,-,TRBJ2-7,-,TGTGCCAGCTCGTCGCGGAGGGTAAATGACGAGCAGTACTTC,CASSSRRVNDEQYF
TRBV9,16,-,TRBJ1-3,-,TGTGCCAGCAGCGTAGGGCCCCAGATCTCTGGAAACACCATATATTTT,CASSVGPQISGNTIYF
TRBV5-1,15,-,TRBJ1-1,-,TGCGCCAGCTCCTCATCCCGTCGGGGGCTCACTGAAGCTTTCTTT,CASSSSRRGLTEAFF
TRBV20-1,15,-,TRBJ2-2,-,TGCAGTGCTAGTTACGGGGGGCAGGTCACCGGGGAGCTGTTTTTT,CSASYGGQVTGELFF
TRBV5-1,14,-,TRBJ1-2,-,TGCGCCAGCAGCTTTGAAGGCCCCGGGGATGGCTACACCTTC,CASSFEGPGDGYTF
TRBV4-1,15,once,TRBJ2-7,-,TGCGCCAGCAGCCAAGAACACGGGGAGGTAGGCGAGCAGTGCTTC,CASSQEHGEVGEQCF
TRBV6-4,14,few,TRBJ2-1,TRBD2,TGTGCCAGCAGTGTAGCGGGGGACCACAATGAGCAGTTCTTC,CASSVAGDHNEQFF
TRBV6-4,14,-,TRBJ2-5,TRBD1,TGTGCCAGCAGTTTTGTAGGTGGACAGGGGACCCAGTACTTC,CASSFVGGQGTQYF
TRBV5-1,18,once,TRBJ2-1,TRBD2,TGCGCCAGCAGCTTTGCCCCCAGAGCGGGCGGGGGGCAGAATGAGCAGTTCTTC,CASSFAPRAGGGQNEQFF
TRBV7-8,14,-,TRBJ2-7,-,TGTGCCAGCAGCTTAGAGGGGCCTCGGAACGAGCAGTACTTC,CASSLEGPRNEQYF
TRBV12-3/TRBV12-4,13,few,TRBJ1-2,-,TGTGCCAGCAGTTTAAACGACATATATGGCTACACCTTC,CASSLNDIYGYTF
TRBV11-2,13,-,TRBJ2-5,-,TGTGCCAGCAGCCCCCGGCCCGAGGAGACCCAGTACTTC,CASSPRPEETQYF
TRBV5-6,18,once,TRBJ2-3,TRBD2,TGTGCCAGCAGCCAACCAAGACTAGCGGGGGGGCCAGCAGATACGCAGTATTTT,CASSQPRLAGGPADTQYF
TRBV7-9,13,-,TRBJ1-5,-,TGTGCCAGCAGCTTAGCGCACGATCAGCCCCAGCATTTT,CASSLAHDQPQHF
TRBV2,13,-,TRBJ2-7,-,TGTGCCAGCAGAGACAGGATTAAAGACGAGCAGTACTTC,CASRDRIKDEQYF
TRBV2,13,-,TRBJ1-4,-,TGTGCCATCAAGCTAGGTCCCGGGGAAAAACTGTTTTTT,CAIKLGPGEKLFF
TRBV18,14,-,TRBJ1-3,TRBD1,TGTGCCAGCTCGAACACAGGGGCCGGAAACACCATATATTTT,CASSNTGAGNTIYF
TRBV7-9,14,-,TRBJ1-2,TRBD1,TGTGCCAGCAGCACAAGAGACAGGGGCCGTGGCTACACCTTC,CASSTRDRGRGYTF
TRBV24-1,15,-,TRBJ1-2,-,TGTGCCACCTTCCGAGGGGTCCCCAGCAACTATGGCTACACCTTC,CATFRGVPSNYGYTF
TRBV9,16,-,TRBJ2-2,-,TGTGCCAGCAGCGTAGGGGTGGGGGTAGGCACCGGGGAGCTGTTTTTT,CASSVGVGVGTGELFF
TRBV19,16,-,TRBJ2-6,-,TGTGCCAGTAGCCGGGGCAGGAACTCTGGGGCCAACGTCCTGACTTTC,CASSRGRNSGANVLTF
TRBV7-9,13,-,TRBJ1-1,-,TGTGCCAGCACCCCTAAGGGCCAGCCTGAAGCTTTCTTT,CASTPKGQPEAFF
TRBV27,14,-,TRBJ2-3,TRBD2,TGTGCCAGCACCATCGGGGGGGGCACAGATACGCAGTATTTT,CASTIGGGTDTQYF
TRBV27,15,-,TRBJ1-4,TRBD1,TGTGCCAGCAGTCCGACAGGGACTACGAGAGAAAAACTGTTTTTT,CASSPTGTTREKLFF
TRBV2,13,-,TRBJ1-3,-,TGTGCCAGCAGCTCCGAGGCCAGCGACACCATATATTTT,CASSSEASDTIYF
TRBV4-1,16,-,TRBJ2-2,-,TGCGCCAGCAGCCAAGTTGGAGGGACGAACACCGGGGAGCTGTTTTTT,CASSQVGGTNTGELFF
TRBV13,14,-,TRBJ2-5,-,TGTGCCAGCAGCTTAGGAAGGGGACGGGAGACCCAGTACTTC,CASSLGRGRETQYF
TRBV6-5,14,-,TRBJ2-6,-,TGTGCCAGCCTCAAAGCCTCTGGGGCCAACGTCCTGACTTTC,CASLKASGANVLTF
TRBV28,14,-,TRBJ1-6,-,TGTGCCAGCAGTTTAGGGGTCTATAATTCACCCCTCCACTTT,CASSLGVYNSPLHF
TRBV27,13,-,TRBJ1-2,TRBD1,TGTGCCAGCAGTCCCGGACAGGGGTATGGCTACACCTTC,CASSPGQGYGYTF
TRBV6-5,15,-,TRBJ2-2,-,TGTGCCAGCAGTTATCTGTCGTTCGGGACCGGGGAGCTGTTTTTT,CASSYLSFGTGELFF
TRBV6-4,15,-,TRBJ2-3,TRBD2,TGTGCCAGCAGCCTAGCGGGGGGTTCCTCGGATACGCAGTATTTT,CASSLAGGSSDTQYF
TRBV7-9,13,-,TRBJ1-2,-,TGTGCCAGCAGCGGCGACAGAAACTATGGCTACACCTTC,CASSGDRNYGYTF
TRBV28,12,-,TRBJ1-1,TRBD1,TGTGCCAGCAGTTTCTACAGGGGGGAAGCTTTCTTT,CASSFYRGEAFF